The 11 T cell receptor beta chains given below trace back to one sample, sequenced in a study of CXCR3-negative and CXCR3-positive naive CD8 T cells. Study-wide results and limits: More hydrophobic TRB CDR3s occurred in CXCR3-positive than in CXCR3-negative naive cells.

The TRB cDNA libraries were prepared by 5' RACE with UMI labels. TCRdb reanalyzed the 5' RACE reads and collapses them to one entry per CDR3 protein, without DNA. The sample table includes 50,000 to 60,000 distinct CDR3 sequences. Antigens for these TCRs are unknown. Sequencing input: naive CXCR3+ CD8+ T cells from blood. Sample subset: CD45RO-CCR7+CD27+CD95- naive CD8+ T cells expressing CXCR3 (TNR3+). The receptors originated from a human donor in good health. Some clones in this sample may be carry-over from other donors' samples.

This chain connects TRBV5-8 to TRBJ1-2; TCRdb outputs TRBD1, but without DNA this stays unchecked. The CDR3 length is 13 residues. CDR1 and CDR2 (germline): SGHTS, YDEGEE. The CDR3 sequence is CASSRTGDWGYTF.

The J gene is TRBJ2-1, the V gene TRBV9; the TRBD2 assignment by TCRdb is unverifiable without DNA. The CDR3 sequence is 15 residues long. Germline CDR1 SGDLS, CDR2 YYNGEE. The CDR3: CASSYRTSGAQEQFF.

The chain uses TRBV12-3 or TRBV12-4 and TRBJ2-7; the TCRdb call, TRBD1, lacks DNA for checking. CDR3 size: 15 residues. CDR3 protein: CASSNTRGHNYEQYF.

The chain is built from TRBV6-5 and TRBJ1-5. This CDR3 spans 14 amino acids. CDR1 is MNHEY, CDR2 SVGAGI, per germline. CDR3 protein: CASSPQGPGQPQHF.

J is TRBJ2-5 and V is TRBV20-1; the D call from TCRdb, TRBD1, cannot be confirmed without DNA. This CDR3 region has 15 residues. Germline V CDR1 and CDR2: DFQATT, SNEGSKA (reference sequence). CDR3 loop: CSASRWGGLQETQYF.

The chain recombines TRBV29-1 with TRBJ2-7; TCRdb outputs TRBD1, but without DNA this stays unchecked. The CDR3 contains 16 residues. Germline V gene data show CDR1 as SQVTM and CDR2 as ANQGSEA. The CDR3 loop is CSVEAIGDTESYEQYF.

The V and J genes are TRBV3-1 and TRBJ2-7; the D gene TCRdb calls, TRBD1, cannot be checked with no DNA. The CDR3 sequence is 15 residues long. The germline gives CDR1 LGHDT, CDR2 YNNKEL (reference sequence). The chain's CDR3 is CASSQPVGSTYEQCF.

The rearrangement links TRBV7-9 to TRBJ1-1; as DNA is missing, the TRBD1 call by TCRdb cannot be tested. This CDR3 contains 13 residues. The germline CDR1 and CDR2 sequences are SEHNR and FQNEAQ (reference sequence). CDR3 sequence: CASSPPGGAEAFF.

The chain joins TRBV28 to TRBJ1-1; TCRdb reports TRBD1, a call that lacks DNA to check it against. CDR3 length: 14 residues. Germline values: CDR1 MDHEN, CDR2 SYDVKM. This chain's CDR3 is CASSLLRGNTEAFF.

The gene calls are TRBV6-6 and TRBJ2-3; the D call of TRBD1 rests on TCRdb alone, since no DNA is present to check it. Germline V CDR1 and CDR2: MNHNY, SVGAGI (reference sequence). The CDR3 runs to 17 residues. The CDR3 sequence: CASSYSNGNPPSDTQYF.

The chain employs TRBV29-1 and TRBJ2-7. Germline V lookup: CDR1 SQVTM, CDR2 ANQGSEA. The CDR3 totals 15 residues. The CDR3 protein is CSVEDPLAETYEQYF.